This TCR beta chain came from a study of CD8+ T cells in alopecia areata. Study outcomes and limitations: On tofacitinib, scalp clonality and expanded CD8+ clones among top 100 fell significantly.

Indicated treatment: oral pan-JAK inhibitor, 5-10 mg twice daily. Lesional scalp punch biopsies and peripheral blood came from alopecia areata patients. Cell sorting was applied to PBMCs, and CD4+ and CD8+ T cells were collected. Worth noting for this clone: The antigen remains undetermined.

V lost 0 bases to trimming and J lost 5 bases, with 16 bases between them. Looked up from germline, CDR1 is LNHNV and CDR2 is YYDKDF (reference sequence). The CDR3 has 16 amino acids. After isolation, RNA underwent reverse transcription to generate cDNA as the sequencing template. The method was immunoSEQ multiplex PCR; TCRdb's version includes in-frame clones alone and lacks a portion of them. The sample carries 150,000 to 200,000 clones, 60% recorded once. This sequence joins TRBV15 and TRBJ2-5; perhaps D is TRBD1 or TRBD2 (6 bases each). The sequences come from CD4+ T cells sorted from blood, collected at week 24, from a patient treated with tofacitinib. The source of this sequence is a human donor with alopecia areata. CDR3 region: CATSRDGGGHGETQYF. As DNA, the CDR3 is TGTGCCACCAGCAGAGATGGAGGGGGGCACGGTGAGACCCAGTACTTC.